The next 2 T cell receptor beta chains were all read from a single sample in a study of CD8+CD57+ T cells in acquired aplastic anemia. TCR beta VDJ and CDR3 were profiled, and genomic DNA was the template. Via MiXCR, TCRdb re-called the reads, giving one row per CDR3 protein. The sample carries hundreds of thousands of distinct CDR3 sequences, 65% to 80% recorded once. Sequenced sample: sorted CD4+, CD8+, or CD8+CD57+ T cells (not recorded which) from PBMCs. These receptors all come from a human donor in good health, serving as a control.

The chain joins TRBV9 to TRBJ1-6; D unresolved. Germline V gives CDR1 SGDLS, CDR2 YYNGEE. V lost 4 bases, J lost 18 bases, and 23 bases lay in between. This CDR3 comprises 14 residues. Here the CDR3 reads CASSLETVNSPPHF. The CDR3 nucleotides read TGTGCCAGCAGCTTGGAAACGGTGAATTCACCACCCCACTTT.

Regarding this clonotype: One junction end does not reproduce the germline sequence, and a read error may be involved. The chain carries TRBV24-1 and TRBJ1-2; 8 nucleotides line up with TRBD1. Germline V gene lookup returns CDR1 KGHDR and CDR2 SFDVKD. The length of the CDR3 is 15 residues. As DNA, the CDR3 is TGTGCCACCAGTGACCCGGGACAGGCCGACGGTGGCTGCACCTTC. Translated, it gives CATSDPGQADGGCTF.